The rows below give T cell receptor beta chains drawn from one sample of a study of T cell changes during pregnancy in multiple sclerosis. Sequencing used immunoSEQ multiplex PCR; TCRdb keeps in-frame clones, though not all of them. The sample includes some 38,000 clones, under 95% of them seen just once. The specimen was CD4+ T cells from peripheral blood mononuclear cells, collected in the second trimester of pregnancy. Source of these receptors: a female donor in good health, enrolled as a control in a pregnancy study. CDR3s leave out the opening cysteine and the closing phenylalanine or tryptophan. A D gene is named only where the DNA matches it firmly. Size is omitted from some rows. Given values are once, few, many or a class for expanded clones.

J gene	V gene	clone size	D gene	CDR3 protein
TRBJ2-2	TRBV28	once	TRBD1	ALQGASGELF
TRBJ1-1	TRBV5-1	NA	NA	ASSPRTDGGEAF
TRBJ1-2	TRBV7-2	NA	NA	ASSSLDDRFGYT
TRBJ1-1	TRBV7-2	NA	NA	ASSLRGGMNTEAF
TRBJ2-3	TRBV29-1	NA	TRBD2	SVSTSGGRDTQY
TRBJ1-2	TRBV6-1	NA	NA	ASTLGSANYGYT
TRBJ2-1	TRBV10-3	NA	TRBD2	AISERGGSNEQF
TRBJ2-1	TRBV4-3	once	TRBD1	ASRLNRGSYNEQF
TRBJ2-1	TRBV2	NA	TRBD2	ASSEALRLAPF
TRBJ2-1	TRBV7-3	NA	TRBD1	ASSSGDRGYNEQF
TRBJ1-4	TRBV4-2	once	NA	ASSPGGRNEKLF
TRBJ2-7	TRBV6-1	NA	NA	ASSEKGVEQY
TRBJ1-6	TRBV6-5	NA	TRBD1	ASSYSQGAESPLH
TRBJ1-5	TRBV28	NA	NA	ASSGGRGSQH
TRBJ2-7	TRBV27	NA	NA	ASSLGPDSFQGEQY
TRBJ1-1	TRBV9	NA	TRBD1	ASSVAGQGHVLGSEAF
TRBJ2-7	TRBV7-2	NA	TRBD1	ASSLIGGQGGSYEQY
TRBJ2-3	TRBV6-4	NA	NA	ASSAEGTILPDTQY
TRBJ2-1	TRBV7-2	NA	NA	ASSNTGTTYNEQF
TRBJ1-1	TRBV7-2	NA	NA	ASSLGHTNTEAF
TRBJ1-4	TRBV9	NA	TRBD1	ASSSYPGTGSEKLF
TRBJ2-5	TRBV2	NA	TRBD1	ASSSLAGTEGETQY
TRBJ1-2	TRBV5-6	NA	TRBD1	ASSPIDRVNYGYT
TRBJ1-2	TRBV6-5	once	NA	ASSYGGIYGYT
TRBJ1-1	TRBV18	NA	TRBD1	ASSSGTGSEAF
TRBJ2-2	TRBV28	NA	NA	ASSLPLNTGELF
TRBJ2-3	TRBV7-9	NA	NA	ASSPGTTSTDTQY
TRBJ1-2	TRBV6-6	NA	NA	ASSRQGDSYGYT
TRBJ2-2	TRBV5-6	NA	NA	ASSPRGSGRIGELF
TRBJ2-1	TRBV11-1	NA	TRBD2	ASSLRLAGENEQF
TRBJ1-4	TRBV29-1	NA	TRBD1	SAADRGVGEKLF
TRBJ2-2	TRBV11-2	NA	NA	ASSLDGLATGELF
TRBJ2-7	TRBV5-6	NA	TRBD2	ASSISISGGRGHEQY
TRBJ2-1	TRBV18	once	NA	ASSRLRTPRGDEQF
TRBJ1-4	TRBV5-6	NA	NA	ASSGGTGTANEKLF
TRBJ1-2	TRBV4-1	NA	TRBD1	ASSQDDRGPGGYT
TRBJ2-5	TRBV12-2	NA	NA	ASRFGDSKETQY
TRBJ2-5	TRBV4-1	NA	TRBD2	ASSQSTSGVGTQY
TRBJ2-3	TRBV4-2	NA	TRBD2	ASSPMGAGVTDTQY
TRBJ1-2	TRBV10-2	NA	TRBD1	ASSGRQGYGYT
TRBJ1-5	TRBV18	NA	NA	ASSQGHRNQPQH
TRBJ2-3	TRBV6-1	NA	TRBD2	ASSEVASGRNTQY
TRBJ1-2	TRBV4-2	NA	TRBD1	ASSQAAGGLTGKGGGYT
TRBJ1-6	TRBV28	NA	NA	ASSLQVVSPLH
TRBJ1-5	TRBV4-1	NA	TRBD1	ASSQGSQGRGDQPQH
TRBJ1-5	TRBV28	once	TRBD1	ASSRTDRDNQPQH
TRBJ1-6	TRBV18	NA	NA	ASSPPFQNSPLH
TRBJ2-5	TRBV30	NA	TRBD2	AWSIGLAGGPGETQY
TRBJ2-6	TRBV2	NA	TRBD1	ASSIRGQANVLT
TRBJ1-3	TRBV10-3	NA	NA	AISETAQAI
TRBJ1-2	TRBV5-6	NA	NA	ASSPRIGQQNYGYT
TRBJ1-5	TRBV9	NA	TRBD1	ASSSGQAQGQPQH
TRBJ2-7	TRBV7-3	NA	NA	ADRTGYEQY